Listed below are T cell receptor beta chains from one sample, sequenced in a study of glioma-infiltrating T cells. TCRdb passed the multiplex PCR reads through MiXCR, listing each CDR3 protein once. The sample lists some 90,000 distinct CDR3 sequences, 35% to 45% occurring once. The sample was glioma tissue, nonneoplastic brain tissue, or PBMCs (not recorded which). The receptors come from a human donor with low-grade glioma or glioblastoma, undergoing nonglioma brain surgery, or in good health (not recorded which). CDR3s include the opening cysteine and the closing phenylalanine or tryptophan. Clone size appears in some rows only: once, few, many, or a class for an expanded clone.

abundance	v_gene	j_gene	CDR3aa
NA	TRBV6-2/TRBV6-3	TRBJ2-5	CASSSGDFQETQYF
many	TRBV11-3	TRBJ2-7	CASSRTGDLSYEQYF
many	TRBV6-2/TRBV6-3	TRBJ1-1	CASSSGGTEAFF
NA	TRBV20-1	TRBJ1-5	CSAKVDRGQPQHF
many	TRBV2	TRBJ2-1	CASREYNEQFF
NA	TRBV28	TRBJ2-1	CASSLWDPDRAGEQFF
many	TRBV2	TRBJ2-1	CASRWGQGALDEQFF
many	TRBV7-6	TRBJ2-7	CASSLAWSGGSEQYF
many	TRBV28	TRBJ2-1	CASSLVVPNEQFF
once	TRBV7-2	TRBJ2-1	CASSPLAGANEQFF
NA	TRBV27	TRBJ1-2	CASSLSGNMWYYGYTF
many	TRBV5-1	TRBJ2-7	CASSSRTGVAYEQYF
once	TRBV7-6	TRBJ1-3	CASSPGMGNTIHF
many	TRBV27	TRBJ2-5	CASTTGVQETQYF
many	TRBV5-1	TRBJ1-1	CASSFGRGTEAFF
many	TRBV7-2	TRBJ2-6	CASSLALNSGANVLTF
many	TRBV2	TRBJ2-5	CASRAQQQETQYF
many	TRBV6-1	TRBJ1-6	CASRGTGGSPLHF
NA	TRBV6-1	TRBJ2-7	CASSVAGSGSYEQYF
many	TRBV11-3	TRBJ2-3	CASSLGVGATQYF
NA	TRBV29-1	TRBJ2-3	CSVEDQGHYTDTQYF
many	TRBV2	TRBJ1-5	CASTLSDNSNQPQHF
NA	TRBV7-2	TRBJ1-4	CASSQDRMDEKLFF
many	TRBV20-1	TRBJ2-1	CSARGLAASSYNEQFF
NA	TRBV29-1	TRBJ2-1	CSVEGPGYNEQFF
many	TRBV7-9	TRBJ1-1	CASSLGRAEAFF
NA	TRBV28	TRBJ2-5	CASSVKETQYF
many	TRBV7-9	TRBJ2-7	CASSLVSGGAYEQYF
NA	TRBV4-1	TRBJ2-7	CASGSGGEQYF
many	TRBV15	TRBJ1-2	CATSREQGDYTF
NA	TRBV27	TRBJ2-7	CASSFGRLHYEQYF
NA	TRBV27	TRBJ2-5	CASSTDRKETQYF
NA	TRBV4-1	TRBJ2-7	CASRQDTEGSYEQYF
NA	TRBV6-2/TRBV6-3	TRBJ1-5	CASSAEQSNPPQHF
NA	TRBV10-3	TRBJ2-1	CALTDHPGHEQFF
many	TRBV2	TRBJ1-3	CASSEIRTLSSGNTIYF
NA	TRBV20-1	TRBJ2-1	CSASGTRLKNEQLF
NA	TRBV7-2	TRBJ1-4	CASSLTGGPKEKLFF
NA	TRBV5-4	TRBJ1-1	CASSPPRGWGNTEAFF
many	TRBV7-9	TRBJ2-7	CASSLISGQVYEQYF
many	TRBV2	TRBJ1-1	CASSLGGSGTEAFF
many	TRBV4-2	TRBJ2-7	CASSQSIHRTTSQSSYEQYF
NA	TRBV7-2	TRBJ2-7	CASSLVRQGHEQYF
many	TRBV12-5	TRBJ1-6	CASVLSPGTEYNSPLHF
many	TRBV24-1	TRBJ1-1	CATSMEGVNTEAFF
NA	TRBV5-1	TRBJ2-1	CASRLAGVGEQFF
NA	TRBV6-6	TRBJ2-1	CVSSYSEGDPGNEQFF
many	TRBV27	TRBJ1-6	CASSLLQDNSPLHF
NA	TRBV15	TRBJ2-3	CATSRDTLAGMRTDTQYF
many	TRBV19	TRBJ1-1	CASSPGTANTEAFF
many	TRBV20-1	TRBJ2-6	CSAGPLSGSGANVLTF
many	TRBV20-1	TRBJ2-1	CSAQKTYNEQFF
many	TRBV20-1	TRBJ1-6	CSARHSPLHF
many	TRBV10-3	TRBJ1-4	CAIKGATNEKLFF
NA	TRBV6-1	TRBJ2-1	CASSYGPGGSTDTQFF
many	TRBV12-3/TRBV12-4	TRBJ2-1	CASIEGQDSYNEQFF
NA	TRBV6-1	TRBJ2-1	CASSPSRGQHNEQFF
many	TRBV16	TRBJ1-5	CASSQGTRNQPQHF
NA	TRBV6-1	TRBJ2-1	CASRQREMDEQFF